The T cell receptor (beta chain) under discussion was sequenced for a study of chemoradiotherapy in HPV16-positive cancers. Study in general: Functional T-cell assays on two HPV16-positive patients' cells defined candidate HPV-specific clones and common TCR motifs.

Study-level findings and limits: For HPV16-positive patients, expanding HPV-responsive T cells associated with longer recurrence-free survival. HPV-specific T cells were functionally defined from only a couple of HPV16-positive patients.

Per germline, CDR1 MNHEY and CDR2 SMNVEV (reference sequence). The CDR3 has 14 residues. V was trimmed by 1 base and J by 5 bases, leaving 9 bases between them. For this clone: The antigen remains undetermined.

Over chemoradiotherapy, repertoires were sampled more than once. Produced via immunoSEQ multiplex PCR; TCRdb's table is partial and in-frame only. The sample yields 25,000 to 30,000 clones, approximately 94% seen once. The V and J genes are TRBV27 and TRBJ1-5; D gene unclear. The sequencing used blood, collected from a patient who underwent chemoradiotherapy. The sequence was obtained from a human donor with HPV-associated anogenital cancer. The CDR3 DNA sequence: TGTGCCAGCAGTTTATTAAGTCCAGATCAGCCCCAGCATTTT. Translating it yields CASSLLSPDQPQHF.